This T cell receptor beta chain was sequenced for a study of T-cell reconstitution after alpha-beta-depleted transplantation in children. The study's findings and limits: After transplant, high TCRbeta diversity at day 60 in some patients arose from surviving recipient T cells and thymic progenitors. Two months or so post-transplant, alpha-beta T cells reportedly derived from several hundred expanded graft clones. Diversity and T-cell counts at one year after transplant derived mostly from new T cells.

Unique molecular identifiers were used in preparing the TCRbeta library. Each CDR3 protein is one row after TCRdb ran MiXCR on the PCR reads. The top ten hold around 24% of the sample, which has 250,000 to 300,000 distinct CDR3 sequences, roughly 12% seen once. This CDR3 spans 11 amino acids. Germline-derived CDR1 and CDR2 are SQVTM and ANQGSEA. The sample holds many counts of this clonotype. Its antigen remains unidentified. The chain joins TRBV29-1 to TRBJ1-1; D ambiguous. The sequence derives from a male patient aged 2 to 10 who had a stem cell transplant for chronic granulomatous disease, so the T cells may come from the graft donor. Sequenced material: peripheral blood, taken 180 days after TCRalphabeta/CD19-depleted stem cell transplant. CDR3 in amino acids: CASPGITEAFF. The CDR3 nucleotides are TGCGCCTCGCCGGGGATCACTGAAGCTTTCTTT.